This T cell receptor (beta chain) stems from a study of shared clonotypes between healthy human individuals. Researchers sequenced unsorted PBMC DNA using ten immunoSEQ deep assay plates. TCRdb's copy holds only in-frame clones and misses some; the assay was immunoSEQ multiplex PCR. The table lists hundreds of thousands of clones, roughly 83% of them singletons, with approximately 13% in the top ten. The CDR3 is 17 residues long. From germline, CDR1 is SGDLS and CDR2 YYNGEE. The junction had 9 bases not matched to a gene; V was cut back by 3 bases and J by 6 bases. The V gene is TRBV9, the J gene TRBJ2-3, with TRBD2 matching 14 bases. Sample: PBMCs. This sequence originates from a woman between 40 and 50 years old in good health. Some clones in this sample may be carry-over from other donors' samples. The CDR3 spells CASSARTSGRIWDTQYF. The CDR3 region has the DNA TGTGCCAGCAGCGCCCGGACTAGCGGGAGGATTTGGGATACGCAGTATTTT. Full variable domain (remainder filled in from reference TRBV9 and TRBJ2-3): DSGVTQTPKHLITATGQRVTLRCSPRSGDLSVYWYQQSLDQGLQFLIQYYNGEERAKGNILERFSAQQFPDLHSELNLSSLELGDSALYFCASSARTSGRIWDTQYFGPGTRLTVL.